This T cell receptor (beta chain) derives from a study of blood T cell repertoires in COVID-19. The protocol was immunoSEQ multiplex PCR, while the TCRdb copy is restricted to in-frame clones and leaves out a portion. The table has about 190,000 clones, roughly 81% seen once. This CDR3 contains 16 residues. Germline lookup yields CDR1 MNHEY and CDR2 SMNVEV (reference sequence). Trimming stripped 5 bases from V and 2 bases from J, with 13 bases between. The source is a woman of 80 years or more with acute or convalescent COVID-19. Sequences were obtained from peripheral blood. The chain combines TRBV27 with TRBJ2-6, with D tentatively TRBD1 (6 bases). The CDR3 DNA reads TGTGCCAGCAGTCTGGGACAACTTACTGGGGCCAACGTCCTGACTTTC. Translating it yields CASSLGQLTGANVLTF.